The 32 T cell receptor beta chains below come from one sample, sequenced in a study of cytomegalovirus exposure and HLA in healthy donors. PCR employed 60 Vbeta and 13 Jbeta primers. The table came from immunoSEQ multiplex PCR; TCRdb's copy has only in-frame clones and leaves some out. The sample contains approximately 110,000 clones, 83% of which appear only once. The sequenced sample consisted of PBMCs. The receptors come from a man aged 18 to 29 in good health and CMV-seronegative.

The chain carries TRBV4-2 and TRBJ2-7; D is perhaps TRBD2 (6 bases). This CDR3 has 16 residues. Trimming shortened V by 1 base and J by 6 bases, and 19 bases separated the two germline ends. Germline V gene lookup returns CDR1 LGHNA and CDR2 YNFKEQ. CDR3 nucleotides: TGTGCCAGCAGCCAAGGCCGGGCAACGGGAGTCTCCGAGCAGTACTTC. It translates to CASSQGRATGVSEQYF.

The V gene is TRBV7-2, the J gene TRBJ2-3; 10 nucleotides match TRBD2. Germline CDR1 is SGHTA and CDR2 is FQGNSA. The V gene end was trimmed by 6 bases and the J gene end by 3 bases; junction bases not matched to a gene: 6. CDR3 length: 15 residues. CDR3: CASSTSGMGTDTQYF. The CDR3 DNA sequence: TGTGCCAGCAGTACTAGCGGGATGGGGACAGATACGCAGTATTTT.

This chain links TRBV6-1 with TRBJ2-2, with a weak D call TRBD1 (6 bases). V dropped 4 bases and J dropped 1 base, with 10 bases sitting between them. Per germline, CDR1 MNHNS and CDR2 SASEGT. The CDR3 runs 15 residues. The chain's CDR3 is CASSGDRWNTGELFF. As DNA, the CDR3 is TGTGCCAGCAGTGGAGACAGGTGGAACACCGGGGAGCTGTTTTTT.

Regarding this clone: The junction and the germline gene differ at one end; a read error may be behind it. The chain joins TRBV11-3 to TRBJ2-1; 7 nucleotides agree with TRBD2. Germline lookup yields CDR1 SGHNT and CDR2 YENEEA. The CDR3 has 11 amino acids. In nucleotides, the CDR3 is TGTGCCAGTACCCGAGGACTAGAGCTGTTCTTC. Its protein product is CASTRGLELFF.

About this clone: Mismatch with germline at one junction end may stem from a read error. The chain uses TRBV5-1 and TRBJ1-1; D remains unclear. Germline-derived CDR1 and CDR2 are SGHRS and YFSETQ. This CDR3 has 14 amino acids. The CDR3 bases are TGCGCCAGCACCATCAACCCACCGAACAGTGAAGCTTTCTTT. Residues: CASTINPPNSEAFF.

The V gene is TRBV28, the J gene TRBJ1-2; 9 nucleotides line up with TRBD1. This CDR3 has 14 residues. Germline V gives CDR1 MDHEN, CDR2 SYDVKM. Germline trimming cut 4 bases from V and 4 bases from J; bases unmatched to any gene: 4. This CDR3 reads CASSWGQGAYGYTF. The CDR3 bases are TGTGCCAGCAGTTGGGGACAGGGAGCCTATGGCTACACCTTC.

This chain uses TRBV29-1 with TRBJ2-3; TRBD2 is a possible D gene (6 bases). CDR1 is SQVTM, CDR2 ANQGSEA, per germline. The V gene lost 6 bases and the J gene lost 4 bases, with 23 bases spanning the gap. The CDR3 sequence is 16 residues long. Here the CDR3 DNA reads TGCAGCGTATTGAGTAGCGGCGGAGAAGTAGCAGATACGCAGTATTTT. Encoded protein: CSVLSSGGEVADTQYF.

This chain joins TRBV27 and TRBJ1-2; D is ambiguous. Germline CDR1 is MNHEY and CDR2 is SMNVEV (reference sequence). The CDR3 extends over 18 amino acids. V shed 4 bases and J shed 4 bases, with 25 bases lying between them. CDR3 loop: CASSSLGLPNQLGYGYTF. In nucleotides, the CDR3 is TGTGCCAGCAGTTCCCTTGGACTGCCGAACCAACTAGGCTATGGCTACACCTTC.

The chain joins TRBV10-2 to TRBJ1-6; 9 nucleotides agree with TRBD1. Per germline, CDR1 WSHSY and CDR2 SAAADI. Germline trimming cut 6 bases from V and 7 bases from J; bases unmatched to any gene: 4. The CDR3 spans 14 residues. CDR3 nucleotide sequence: TGCGCCAGCAGCCAGGGGACAGGGAATTCACCCCTCCACTTT. Its protein is CASSQGTGNSPLHF.

As DNA, the CDR3 is TGCGCCAGCAGCCCTGGGAGCGGGGCGTACAATGAGCAGTTCTTC. Protein: CASSPGSGAYNEQFF. The chain couples TRBV5-1 to TRBJ2-1, with TRBD2 matching 7 bases. J lost 4 bases, V lost 4 bases, and 8 bases had no gene match. CDR1 is SGHRS, CDR2 YFSETQ, per germline. This CDR3 is 15 amino acids long.

The J gene is TRBJ2-2, the V gene TRBV4-3, with D maybe TRBD2 (7 bases). CDR3 length equals 15 residues. Germline-derived CDR1 and CDR2 are LGHNA and YSLEER. V was cut by 1 base and J by 5 bases, with 11 bases left in between. The CDR3 protein is CASSQGRGLTGELFF. The DNA of the CDR3 is TGCGCCAGCAGCCAAGGGCGGGGGCTGACCGGGGAGCTGTTTTTT.

V usage is TRBV2 and J usage is TRBJ1-2; 7 bases agree with TRBD1. After removal of 2 bases from V and 3 bases from J, the junction contained 6 bases not matched to a gene. Germline loops: CDR1 SNHLY, CDR2 FYNNEI. The CDR3 sequence is 15 residues long. This chain's CDR3 is CASSEQGGRDYGYTF. The CDR3 DNA follows: TGTGCCAGCAGTGAACAGGGGGGCAGGGACTATGGCTACACCTTC.

This clone turned up a few times. The V call is TRBV5-1, the J call TRBJ2-7; no reliable D call. V lost 3 bases, J lost 0 bases, and 19 bases lay in between. The CDR3 is 17 residues long. Germline V gives CDR1 SGHRS, CDR2 YFSETQ. For the CDR3, the DNA is TGCGCCAGCAGCTGTGCCGATTGGCATTGCACCTCCTACGAGCAGTACTTC. This translates into CASSCADWHCTSYEQYF.

The rearrangement joins TRBV12-5 to TRBJ1-2, with 8 nucleotides matching TRBD1. J was trimmed by 6 bases and V by 2 bases; bases with no gene match: 2. This CDR3 contains 13 residues. Germline loops: CDR1 LGHNT, CDR2 FRNRAP. The CDR3 nucleotides read TGTGCTAGTGGTTTGCAGGGGGCAAATGGCTACACCTTC. Protein sequence: CASGLQGANGYTF.

This clone occurred once. The chain has TRBV27 and TRBJ2-1; D call uncertain. Trimming stripped 3 bases from V and 0 bases from J, with 6 bases between. The CDR3 runs to 14 residues. Germline-derived CDR1 and CDR2 are MNHEY and SMNVEV (reference sequence). The DNA of the CDR3 is TGTGCCAGCAGTTTCCCGGGCTCCTACAATGAGCAGTTCTTC. Translation: CASSFPGSYNEQFF.

V and J are TRBV14 and TRBJ2-1; 13 bases align to TRBD2. Trimming removed 8 bases from V and 7 bases from J; junction bases left unmatched: 5. In germline, CDR1 is SGHDN, CDR2 FVKESK. The CDR3 totals 14 residues. The CDR3 protein is CASRTSGSGNEQFF. Written as DNA, the CDR3 is TGTGCCAGCCGGACTAGCGGGAGCGGGAATGAGCAGTTCTTC.

The rearrangement joins TRBV30 to TRBJ1-1, with 9 bases fitting TRBD1. The trim removed 3 bases at V and 5 bases at J, leaving 1 base unmatched. In germline, CDR1 is GTSNPN, CDR2 SVGIG (reference sequence). The CDR3 is 12 amino acids. The CDR3 DNA follows: TGTGCCTGGAGGGACAGGGGTACTGAAGCTTTCTTT. This codes for CAWRDRGTEAFF.

CDR3 coding DNA: TGTGCCAGCAGCTTAGACGAGCAGTACTTC. Its protein product is CASSLDEQYF. The chain employs TRBV7-6 and TRBJ2-5; unclear D gene. The end of the DNA is better explained by TRBJ2-7, so the J call may be wrong. This CDR3 is 10 amino acids long. The germline V gene encodes CDR1 SGHVS and CDR2 FNYEAQ.

The gene calls are TRBV7-3 and TRBJ1-1, with D unclear. The CDR3 extends over 10 amino acids. Deletions cut 5 bases from V and 11 bases from J, with 9 bases between. CDR1 is SGHTA and CDR2 is FQGTGA in the germline V gene. The CDR3: CASSPSEAFF. CDR3 nucleotide sequence: TGTGCCAGCAGCCCCTCGGAGGCTTTCTTT.

The CDR3 is CASSLDVTVEAFF. CDR3 bases: TGTGCCAGCAGCTTAGATGTTACGGTTGAAGCTTTCTTT. V usage is TRBV11-3 and J usage is TRBJ1-1; D unclear. Germline CDR1 reads SGHNT; CDR2 reads YENEEA. Trimming took off 0 bases at V and 7 bases at J, with 9 bases between the two ends. This CDR3 is built from 13 residues.

The V call is TRBV10-3, the J call TRBJ2-7; D possibly corresponds to TRBD1 (6 bases). The CDR3 is 12 residues long. Trimming took off 8 bases at V and 3 bases at J, with 11 bases between the two ends. CDR1 and CDR2 (germline): ENHRY, SYGVKD. The CDR3 DNA is TGTGCCATCCGGGACAACCTCTACGAGCAGTACTTC. This translates into CAIRDNLYEQYF.

The genes are TRBV20-1 and TRBJ2-7; unclear D gene. The CDR3 loop spans 11 amino acids. Germline V lookup: CDR1 DFQATT, CDR2 SNEGSKA (reference sequence). The V and J ends lost 6 bases and 7 bases respectively, with 13 bases between them. The CDR3 spells CSAARAGEQYF. CDR3 DNA sequence: TGCAGTGCAGCCCGCGCAGGAGAGCAGTACTTC.

The V gene is TRBV6-1, the J gene TRBJ2-1, with D perhaps TRBD1 (6 bases). The germline V and J ends were trimmed by 6 bases and 4 bases, with 13 bases remaining between them. Germline V gene lookup returns CDR1 MNHNS and CDR2 SASEGT. This CDR3 is 14 amino acids long. In nucleotides, the CDR3 is TGTGCCAGCAGGATCGGGACAAATTACAATGAGCAGTTCTTC. Translation gives CASRIGTNYNEQFF.

This sequence joins TRBV6-4 and TRBJ2-2; 10 positions match TRBD1. The CDR3 has 14 residues. V was clipped by 6 bases and J by 4 bases; unmatched bases: 2. CDR1 is MRHNA and CDR2 is SNTAGT in the germline V gene. As DNA, the CDR3 is TGTGCCAGCAGGACAGGGGGCGGCACCGGGGAGCTGTTTTTT. Translating gives CASRTGGGTGELFF.

This chain links TRBV7-9 with TRBJ1-2; D ambiguous. The germline CDR1 and CDR2 sequences are SEHNR and FQNEAQ (reference sequence). This CDR3 comprises 12 residues. V dropped 6 bases and J dropped 12 bases, with 17 bases sitting between them. The CDR3 region is CASSYKAQEDTF. The CDR3 DNA sequence: TGTGCCAGCAGTTATAAAGCGCAGGAGGACACCTTC.

The chain couples TRBV5-5 to TRBJ2-6; D gene uncertain. Germline-derived CDR1 and CDR2 are SGHKS and YYEKEE (reference sequence). The CDR3 runs 19 residues. Trimming shortened V by 0 bases and J by 2 bases, and 18 bases separated the two germline ends. This CDR3 reads CASSLVGSFVMAGANVLTF. The CDR3, as DNA: TGTGCCAGCAGCTTGGTGGGCAGCTTTGTAATGGCTGGGGCCAACGTCCTGACTTTC. The full variable domain, rest sourced from reference TRBV5-5 and TRBJ2-6, is DAGVTQSPTHLIKTRGQQVTLRCSPISGHKSVSWYQQVLGQGPQFIFQYYEKEERGRGNFPDRFSARQFPNYSSELNVNALLLGDSALYLCASSLVGSFVMAGANVLTFGAGSRLTVL.

This chain uses TRBV5-1 with TRBJ2-5; the D gene is possibly TRBD2 (6 bases). V gave up 2 bases and J gave up 5 bases, with 13 bases separating them. The CDR3 is made up of 14 amino acids. Germline CDR1 reads SGHRS; CDR2 reads YFSETQ. In DNA, the CDR3 is TGCGCCAGCAGCTTCCGGGACTCTAGGGAGACCCAGTACTTC. Translation gives CASSFRDSRETQYF.

The chain links TRBV30 to TRBJ2-5, with 8 positions matching TRBD2. Germline V CDR1 and CDR2: GTSNPN, SVGIG (reference sequence). The ends lost 0 bases at V and 2 bases at J; junction bases unmatched: 5. The CDR3 has 15 residues. CDR3 in amino acids: CAWSVRTGGQETQYF. The CDR3 DNA reads TGTGCCTGGAGTGTAAGGACGGGGGGGCAAGAGACCCAGTACTTC.

This clone was observed a single time. Germline and junction disagree at one end, which may indicate a read error. The chain employs TRBV7-9 and TRBJ2-7; D possibly corresponds to TRBD2 (6 bases). This CDR3 comprises 12 residues. CDR1 SEHNR and CDR2 FQNEAQ come from the germline V gene (reference sequence). The CDR3 nucleotides read TGTTCCAGCAGCTTAGCGTGGGGGGAGGCGTACTTC. This translates into CSSSLAWGEAYF.

This chain uses TRBV7-9 with TRBJ2-5; 9 nucleotides agree with TRBD2. Germline trimming cut 4 bases from V and 4 bases from J; bases unmatched to any gene: 13. The CDR3 is made up of 17 amino acids. CDR1 is SEHNR, CDR2 FQNEAQ, per germline (reference sequence). CDR3 protein: CASSSYRAGGLRETQYF. DNA of the CDR3: TGTGCCAGCAGCTCCTATCGGGCGGGAGGGTTGAGAGAGACCCAGTACTTC.

The chain employs TRBV18 and TRBJ1-1; maybe TRBD1 (6 bases). The CDR3 runs 14 residues. Germline V lookup: CDR1 KGHSH, CDR2 LQKENI. The V end was cut by 4 bases, the J end by 0 bases, with 9 bases between. The CDR3 DNA is TGTGCCAGCTCACTACAGGGTATGAACACTGAAGCTTTCTTT. Translated: CASSLQGMNTEAFF. The full variable domain, its missing parts supplied by reference TRBV18 and TRBJ1-1, is NAGVMQNPRHLVRRRGQEARLRCSPMKGHSHVYWYRQLPEEGLKFMVYLQKENIIDESGMPKERFSAEFPKEGPSILRIQQVVRGDSAAYFCASSLQGMNTEAFFGQGTRLTVV.

The rearrangement uses TRBV2 and TRBJ2-5; no clear D gene. V was shortened by 5 bases and J by 1 base, with 8 bases between the two germline ends. This CDR3 is 13 amino acids long. Germline V gene data show CDR1 as SNHLY and CDR2 as FYNNEI. The CDR3 sequence: CASSNSIQETQYF. The CDR3 DNA is TGTGCCAGCAGTAATAGTATCCAAGAGACCCAGTACTTC.